A single sample is the source of the 11 T cell receptor beta chains below, sequenced in a study of control samples from healthy donors and cancer patients. The repertoire was sequenced with immunoSEQ multiplex PCR; TCRdb's copy has only in-frame clones and lacks some. Of approximately 160,000 clones in the sample, 75% to 95% were seen once. The sequenced sample was blood. The receptors were sampled from a woman aged 40-49 years in good health.

This rearrangement joins TRBV27 to TRBJ1-1; possible D gene TRBD1, 5 bases. CDR3 length equals 13 residues. The V end lost 4 bases, the J end lost 7 bases, and 13 bases lay between the germline ends. Germline CDR1 is MNHEY and CDR2 is SMNVEV (reference sequence). CDR3: CASSSNRDREAFF. DNA for the CDR3: TGTGCCAGCAGTTCCAACCGGGACCGTGAAGCTTTCTTT.

V is TRBV18 and J is TRBJ2-1; TRBD2 matches at 9 bases. The CDR3 runs to 15 residues. The ends lost 3 bases at V and 6 bases at J; junction bases unmatched: 6. Per germline, CDR1 KGHSH and CDR2 LQKENI. The CDR3 protein is CASSPTSGGTNEQFF. As DNA, the CDR3 is TGTGCCAGCTCACCGACCAGCGGGGGGACCAATGAGCAGTTCTTC.

The chain has TRBV2 and TRBJ2-1; D uncertain. CDR3 size: 15 residues. Germline assignment: CDR1 SNHLY and CDR2 FYNNEI. The V and J ends lost 7 bases and 3 bases respectively, with 16 bases between them. CDR3 residues: CASKFWGSNYNEQFF. CDR3 sequence (DNA): TGTGCCAGCAAATTTTGGGGTTCCAACTACAATGAGCAGTTCTTC.

The chain carries TRBV12-5 and TRBJ1-2, with 8 bases matching TRBD1. There are 13 residues in the CDR3. The V segment lost 1 base and the J segment 6 bases; nucleotides outside the gene matches: 1. Germline V lookup: CDR1 LGHNT, CDR2 FRNRAP. Written as DNA, the CDR3 is TGTGCTAGTGGTTTGGGGACAGGGCATGGCTACACCTTC. Protein: CASGLGTGHGYTF.

The chain employs TRBV3-1 (or the pseudogene TRBV3-2) and TRBJ2-5; 7 positions agree with TRBD2. This CDR3 contains 15 residues. Trimming removed 5 bases from V and 5 bases from J; junction bases left unmatched: 11. Germline-derived CDR1 and CDR2 are LGHDT and YNNKEL (reference sequence). CDR3 DNA: TGTGCCAGCAGCGGCCGGAGCGGGGTCTGGGAGACCCAGTACTTC. It is translated as CASSGRSGVWETQYF.

V gene TRBV5-6 combines with J gene TRBJ2-3, with 7 bases that match TRBD1. Per the germline V gene, CDR1 is SGHDT and CDR2 is YYEEEE. The CDR3 runs 13 residues. V shed 4 bases and J 5 bases; nucleotides not matched to a gene: 4. This CDR3 is CASSPWTGDTQYF. Here the CDR3 DNA reads TGTGCCAGCAGCCCCTGGACAGGAGATACGCAGTATTTT.

The chain carries TRBV12-3 or TRBV12-4 and TRBJ2-1, with 7 bases matching TRBD2. V dropped 5 bases and J dropped 15; count of bases not matched to a gene: 13. The CDR3 covers 13 residues. CDR3 DNA: TGTGCCAGCAGTCAAACTATGGGGGGGGATCTGTTCTTC. Its translation is CASSQTMGGDLFF.

This sequence joins TRBV11-2 and TRBJ1-1, with 7 bases identical to TRBD1. V was clipped by 3 bases and J by 1 base; unmatched bases: 5. Germline CDR1 is SGHAT and CDR2 is FQNNGV. CDR3 length equals 15 residues. CDR3 nucleotides: TGTGCCAGCAGCTTCTACAGGGGCCAGAACACTGAAGCTTTCTTT. Translation: CASSFYRGQNTEAFF.

The CDR3 region has the DNA TGCGCCAGCACCGGGACGGTCTCCTACGAGCAGTACTTC. Protein: CASTGTVSYEQYF. J is TRBJ2-7 and V is TRBV5-1; TRBD1 or TRBD2 may be the D gene (5 bases each). The germline gives CDR1 SGHRS, CDR2 YFSETQ. The CDR3 totals 13 residues. V was shortened by 6 bases and J by 0 bases, with 10 bases between the two germline ends. Filled out from reference TRBV5-1 and TRBJ2-7, the complete variable domain reads KAGVTQTPRYLIKTRGQQVTLSCSPISGHRSVSWYQQTPGQGLQFLFEYFSETQRNKGNFPGRFSGRQFSNSRSEMNVSTLELGDSALYLCASTGTVSYEQYFGPGTRLTVT.

This chain joins TRBV19 and TRBJ2-2; D possibly matches TRBD1 or TRBD2 (5 bases each). The CDR3 runs 14 residues. Trimming left V 9 bases short and J 5 bases short, with 16 bases between. Germline CDR1 LNHDA, CDR2 SQIVND (reference sequence). Written as DNA, the CDR3 is TGTGCCAGCGAGACAGCCGGCGGGACCGGGGAGCTGTTTTTT. Amino acids: CASETAGGTGELFF.

This chain joins TRBV12-5 and TRBJ1-1, with D uncertain. The germline V gene has CDR1 LGHNT and CDR2 FRNRAP. CDR3 length: 13 amino acids. Trimming took off 5 bases at V and 1 base at J, with 8 bases between the two ends. The CDR3 nucleotides are TGTGCTAGTGGTAAGGAGGGGAACACTGAAGCTTTCTTT. Translated, it gives CASGKEGNTEAFF.